The 5 T cell receptor beta chains listed next were all sequenced from one sample in a study of PD-1 blockade in mismatch repair-deficient tumors. TCRdb's copy holds only in-frame clones and misses some; the assay was immunoSEQ multiplex PCR. The repertoire holds approximately 51,000 clones, with approximately 81% as singletons. Specimen: peripheral blood, collected roughly 21 weeks after starting pembrolizumab. These receptors all stem from an adult with mismatch repair-deficient cancer.

The gene calls are TRBV5-1 and TRBJ2-2; 8 bases fit TRBD1. Germline trimming cut 2 bases from V and 4 bases from J; bases unmatched to any gene: 7. The CDR3 totals 16 residues. Looked up from germline, CDR1 is SGHRS and CDR2 is YFSETQ. CDR3 residues: CASSLLPGGGTGELFF. The CDR3 coding sequence is TGCGCCAGCAGCTTACTCCCAGGGGGCGGCACCGGGGAGCTGTTTTTT.

This sequence joins TRBV4-2 and TRBJ2-3; D possibly uses TRBD1 or TRBD2 (5 bases each). V lost 2 bases and J 2 bases, leaving 11 bases between the germline ends. The CDR3 is made up of 15 amino acids. The germline CDR1 and CDR2 sequences are LGHNA and YNFKEQ. CDR3 residues: CASSQNEGSTDTQYF. In nucleotides, the CDR3 is TGTGCCAGCAGCCAAAATGAGGGGTCCACAGATACGCAGTATTTT.

The chain couples TRBV2 to TRBJ1-5, with 9 positions matching TRBD1. CDR1 is SNHLY and CDR2 is FYNNEI in the germline V gene. Trimming at V came to 6 bases and at J to 4 bases, leaving 4 bases not matched to a gene. The CDR3 covers 14 residues. CDR3 bases: TGTGCCAGCAGGCCCGGGACAGGGAATCAGCCCCAGCATTTT. Residues: CASRPGTGNQPQHF.

This chain links TRBV7-9 with TRBJ2-7; 9 positions match TRBD1. The V gene's germline CDR1 is SEHNR and CDR2 FQNEAQ (reference sequence). The CDR3 sequence is 15 residues long. V lost 5 bases and J lost 2; bases outside the gene matches: 7. CDR3 residues: CASSHPGQGPYEQYF. The CDR3 nucleotides read TGTGCCAGCAGCCATCCGGGACAGGGTCCCTACGAGCAGTACTTC. The full variable domain, its missing parts supplied by reference TRBV7-9 and TRBJ2-7, is DTGVSQNPRHKITKRGQNVTFRCDPISEHNRLYWYRQTLGQGPEFLTYFQNEAQLEKSRLLSDRFSAERPKGSFSTLEIQRTEQGDSAMYLCASSHPGQGPYEQYFGPGTRLTVT.

The chain is built from TRBV28 and TRBJ1-2; weak D call: TRBD1 (6 bases). Germline lookup yields CDR1 MDHEN and CDR2 SYDVKM. V shed 8 bases and J shed 8 bases, with 12 bases lying between them. The CDR3 sequence is 11 residues long. CDR3 coding DNA: TGTGCCAGCGGGAACAGGGTCGGCTACACCTTC. Translating it yields CASGNRVGYTF.